This is a list of T cell receptor beta chains from one sample in a study of blood T cell dynamics during melanoma immunotherapy. Profiling relied on immunoSEQ multiplex PCR, and the TCRdb table lists in-frame clones only, not all of them. The sample lists tens of thousands of clones; 87% were seen once. Sequences were derived from blood, sampled from a patient treated with checkpoint blockade. The receptors come from a human donor with melanoma. CDR3s include the opening cysteine and the closing phenylalanine or tryptophan. The order of the fields is clone size, J gene, D gene, CDR3 length, V gene, CDR3 DNA, CDR3 protein. A D gene is named only where the DNA matches it firmly. A clone size is listed for some rows: how often the clone was seen (once, few, many), or a class if it is expanded.

.	TRBJ2-2	.	11	TRBV6-1	TGTGCCAGCAGCCTGTTGGGGGAGCTGTTTTTT	CASSLLGELFF
.	TRBJ1-1	.	13	TRBV19	TGTGCCAGTAGTTCATCGGGGAACACTGAAGCTTTCTTT	CASSSSGNTEAFF
.	TRBJ1-2	TRBD1	14	TRBV11-2	TGTGCCAGCAGCCCCCTCCCGGGACAGTATGGCTACACCTTC	CASSPLPGQYGYTF
.	TRBJ2-1	TRBD2	17	TRBV9	TGTGCCAGCAGCGTAGCTATGAGCGGGGGCCCTGGGAATGAGCAGTTCTTC	CASSVAMSGGPGNEQFF
.	TRBJ1-2	TRBD1	17	TRBV28	TGTGCCAGCAGTTTAACAGGGGCAGCTTTAGCTAACTATGGCTACACCTTC	CASSLTGAALANYGYTF
once	TRBJ2-1	.	13	TRBV28	TGTGCCAGCAGTCGGAGTGCCTACAATGAGCAGTTCTTC	CASSRSAYNEQFF
.	TRBJ2-7	.	14	TRBV19	TGTGCCAGTAGTATCCTACCCGGGACTGGGGAGCAGTACTTC	CASSILPGTGEQYF
.	TRBJ2-7	.	14	TRBV27	TGTGCCAGCGGGCCAGGCCTAGCAGTCTACGAGCAGTACTTC	CASGPGLAVYEQYF
.	TRBJ2-6	.	18	TRBV7-7	TGTGCCAGCAGCTACTCCGGAGTGCCACAAAGTCGGGCCAACGTCCTGACTTTC	CASSYSGVPQSRANVLTF
.	TRBJ2-7	.	15	TRBV9	TGTGCCAGCAGCGCCCTACCGACTAACTCCTACGAGCAGTACTTC	CASSALPTNSYEQYF
.	TRBJ1-3	.	14	TRBV5-6	TGTGCCAGCAGCTTGCCTAGCTCTGGAAACACCATATATTTT	CASSLPSSGNTIYF
.	TRBJ2-7	.	16	TRBV11-2	TGTGCCAGCAGCTTGTTAGTGGGACATTCCTCTGGGGAGCAGTACTTC	CASSLLVGHSSGEQYF
few	TRBJ1-5	.	14	TRBV5-1	TGCGCCAGCAGCTTGGATCCGAGCAATCAGCCCCAGCATTTT	CASSLDPSNQPQHF
.	TRBJ1-1	.	15	TRBV28	TGTGCCAGCAGTTTGCCTAGGGGTCTCGGGACTGAAGCTTTCTTT	CASSLPRGLGTEAFF
.	TRBJ1-5	.	14	TRBV29-1	TGCAGCGTTCTCTGGGACACTGGCCCTCAGCCCCAGCATTTT	CSVLWDTGPQPQHF
.	TRBJ2-4	TRBD1	18	TRBV28	TGTGCCAGCAGTCCCGGGACAGACACTACAATAGCCAAAAACATTCAGTACTTC	CASSPGTDTTIAKNIQYF
.	TRBJ1-2	.	16	TRBV4-1	TGCGCCAGCAGCCAACTCCCAGGTGGGACTCACTATGGCTACACCTTC	CASSQLPGGTHYGYTF
.	TRBJ1-5	.	14	TRBV18	TGTGCCAGCTCACCGTCAGGGGCCCTTCAGCCCCAGCATTTT	CASSPSGALQPQHF
.	TRBJ2-3	TRBD2	17	TRBV11-1	TGTGCCAGCAGCTTAGGGGCTAATAGCGGGAGTACAGATACGCAGTATTTT	CASSLGANSGSTDTQYF
.	TRBJ1-1	.	15	TRBV15	TGTGCCACCAGCAGAGAGGCGTTATGGGACACTGAAGCTTTCTTT	CATSREALWDTEAFF
.	TRBJ1-1	TRBD1	15	TRBV11-3	TGTGCCAGCAGCTTAGGACAGGGAGAGAACACTGAAGCTTTCTTT	CASSLGQGENTEAFF
.	TRBJ2-3	.	13	TRBV10-2	TGCGCCAGCCTCCGGGACCGCACAGATACGCAGTATTTT	CASLRDRTDTQYF
.	TRBJ2-5	.	12	TRBV6-6	TGTGCCAGCAGTTTCACCAGGACAGAGCAGTACTTC	CASSFTRTEQYF
.	TRBJ2-1	.	14	TRBV27	TGTGCCAGCAGTTTAGGGGCAGCTTACAATGAGCAGTTCTTC	CASSLGAAYNEQFF
.	TRBJ2-7	.	14	TRBV6-1	TGTGCCAGCAGTGAAGGAGCAGGCCCCTACGAGCAGTACTTC	CASSEGAGPYEQYF
.	TRBJ2-6	.	12	TRBV29-1	TGCAGCGTAGACTCTGGGGCCAACGTCCTGACTTTC	CSVDSGANVLTF
.	TRBJ2-3	.	13	TRBV19	TGTGCCAGTAGTATTTCAGGGACAGATACGCAGTATTTT	CASSISGTDTQYF
.	TRBJ2-2	TRBD1	18	TRBV5-1	TGCGCCAGCAGCTTGGAGGACAGGGGGGGAGCGAACACCGGGGAGCTGTTTTTT	CASSLEDRGGANTGELFF
.	TRBJ2-1	.	15	TRBV10-3	TGTGCCATCAGTGAGTCCCAGCTCACTGACAATGAGCAGTTCTTC	CAISESQLTDNEQFF
.	TRBJ2-2	.	14	TRBV7-9	TGTGCCAGCAGCAACGCTGTTAACACCGGGGAGCTGTTTTTT	CASSNAVNTGELFF
few	TRBJ1-2	.	14	TRBV28	TGTGCCAGCAGTCCCACCCGTACTAACTATGGCTACACCTTC	CASSPTRTNYGYTF
.	TRBJ2-1	.	14	TRBV19	TGTGCCAGTAGTATATCGCGGATTAGGAATGAGCAGTTCTTC	CASSISRIRNEQFF
.	TRBJ2-7	.	15	TRBV7-9	TGTGCCAGCAGCCAAAAAGCGGGACAAGGCTACGAGCAGTACTTC	CASSQKAGQGYEQYF
.	TRBJ2-2	.	16	TRBV5-1	TGCGCCAGCAGCTTGGCCCTAGCAGTGAACACCGGGGAGCTGTTTTTT	CASSLALAVNTGELFF
.	TRBJ2-1	.	12	TRBV28	TGTGCCATCATGAGACAGGAGAATGAGCAGTTCTTC	CAIMRQENEQFF
.	TRBJ2-1	.	15	TRBV9	TGTGCCAGCAGCGTGGCTCCCTTGTTTGTCGATGAGCAGTTCTTC	CASSVAPLFVDEQFF
.	TRBJ1-1	.	15	TRBV5-5	TGTGCCAGCAGCTTGGATTTGAGGGTGGGCACTGAAGCTTTCTTT	CASSLDLRVGTEAFF
.	TRBJ2-2	TRBD2	15	TRBV5-6	TGTGCCAGCAGCTTGACGTGGCGGGAGGCCGGGGAGCTGTTTTTT	CASSLTWREAGELFF
.	TRBJ2-5	.	14	TRBV5-4	TGTGCCAGCAGCGCATCTAGCGTCGGGGAGACCCAGTACTTC	CASSASSVGETQYF
.	TRBJ2-7	.	13	TRBV5-1	TGCGCCAGCAGCGAGGGAAATTCCTACGAGCAGTACTTC	CASSEGNSYEQYF
.	TRBJ2-3	.	14	TRBV5-6	TGTGCCAGCAGCTTTCCAAGGGGTCCAGATACGCAGTATTTT	CASSFPRGPDTQYF
.	TRBJ2-1	TRBD1	16	TRBV29-1	TGCAGCGGGACCTCACAGGGGGCGAACTCTTACAATGAGCAGTTCTTC	CSGTSQGANSYNEQFF
.	TRBJ2-6	TRBD1	18	TRBV5-1	TGCGCCAGCAGCTTGGATGGACAGGGTCCACCTGGGGCCAACGTCCTGACTTTC	CASSLDGQGPPGANVLTF
.	TRBJ2-7	.	14	TRBV2	TGTGCCAGCATGTCTAGCGATTGGTTCTACGAGCAGTACTTC	CASMSSDWFYEQYF
once	TRBJ2-7	.	15	TRBV9	TGTGCCAGCAGCGTAGCTGCGAGACAGCCCTACGAGCAGTACTTC	CASSVAARQPYEQYF
once	TRBJ2-1	TRBD1	20	TRBV18	TGTGCCAGCTCACCTCTCCCGACAGGGAAAAGGCCCGCAGGCGACAATGAGCAGTTCTTC	CASSPLPTGKRPAGDNEQFF
.	TRBJ2-3	.	14	TRBV9	TGTGCCAGCAGCCCAGGGACGGTCACAGATACGCAGTATTTT	CASSPGTVTDTQYF
.	TRBJ2-7	.	12	TRBV6-5	TGTGCCAGCTCCCACAGGGCCAACGAGCAGTACTTC	CASSHRANEQYF
.	TRBJ1-2	.	16	TRBV5-4	TGTGCCAGCAGCCGAAGACAAACGGGGCCTAGATATGGCTACACCTTC	CASSRRQTGPRYGYTF
.	TRBJ1-1	.	14	TRBV19	TGTGCCAGTAGGGCCCGGGCCGGGGACACTGAAGCTTTCTTT	CASRARAGDTEAFF
.	TRBJ2-1	TRBD2	15	TRBV6-5	TGTGCCAGCAGAGTTGCCGGGACTAGTGTCCATGAGCAGTTCTTC	CASRVAGTSVHEQFF
.	TRBJ2-7	.	15	TRBV5-5	TGTGCCAGCAGCTATGCCCCGGGACAAACCTACGAGCAGTACTTC	CASSYAPGQTYEQYF
.	TRBJ2-1	.	15	TRBV7-7	TGTGCCAGCAGCGTCGGAAGGACCCCGAACAATGAGCAGTTCTTC	CASSVGRTPNNEQFF
.	TRBJ1-2	TRBD1	14	TRBV28	TGTGCCAGCAGTTCCGACAGGGGTAACTATGGCTACACCTTC	CASSSDRGNYGYTF
.	TRBJ2-5	TRBD2	14	TRBV10-3	TGTGCCTCGAAGGGGACTAGCGGGAGTGAGACCCAGTACTTC	CASKGTSGSETQYF
once	TRBJ1-5	.	14	TRBV19	TGTGCCAGTAGTACTCGGGGAGGGAGGCAGCCCCAGCATTTT	CASSTRGGRQPQHF
few	TRBJ2-7	.	12	TRBV7-9	TGTGCCAGCAGCTCGATGGACGGCGAGCAGTACTTC	CASSSMDGEQYF
.	TRBJ2-7	.	14	TRBV27	TGTGCCAGCAGTAAGGGGAGGCTCCCCTACGAGCAGTACTTC	CASSKGRLPYEQYF
.	TRBJ2-1	TRBD2	15	TRBV7-3	TGTGCCAGCAGCTTACTCCCTAGCGGATACAATGAGCAGTTCTTC	CASSLLPSGYNEQFF
.	TRBJ1-1	.	13	TRBV15	TGTGCCACCAGCAGAGGTACAGGAAGAGACGCTTTCTTT	CATSRGTGRDAFF